This passage covers 4 T cell receptor beta chains from one sample sequenced in a study of OX40 agonist ivuxolimab in advanced cancers. Libraries were prepared by immunoSEQ multiplex PCR; TCRdb keeps only in-frame clonotypes and omits some of them. The repertoire holds 15,000 to 25,000 clones, about 80% seen once, with 14% in the top ten. Sequenced here: CD4+ or CD8+ T cells sorted from blood, sampled in a trial of the OX40 agonist ivuxolimab. These receptors originate from an adult with an advanced solid tumor such as melanoma, head and neck, liver or kidney cancer.

This rearrangement joins TRBV28 to TRBJ1-1; unclear D gene. V lost 6 bases to trimming and J lost 1 base, with 12 bases between them. The CDR3 consists of 14 residues. Germline CDR1 reads MDHEN; CDR2 reads SYDVKM. Here the CDR3 reads CASRLGGRNTEAFF. CDR3 coding DNA: TGTGCCAGCAGATTAGGAGGGAGGAACACTGAAGCTTTCTTT.

V is TRBV2 and J is TRBJ2-2; D is possibly TRBD1 (5 bases). This CDR3 contains 17 residues. V was shortened by 4 bases and J by 7 bases, with 22 bases between the two germline ends. Germline CDR1 and CDR2: SNHLY and FYNNEI. The CDR3, as DNA: TGTGCCAGCAGTGTTCGTGAGACAAGGGGATTCGGCGGGGAGCTGTTTTTT. Amino acid sequence: CASSVRETRGFGGELFF.

This clone was seen more than once but under ten times. J is TRBJ2-5 and V is TRBV9; D possibly corresponds to TRBD2 (6 bases). This CDR3 is built from 14 residues. Per the germline V gene, CDR1 is SGDLS and CDR2 is YYNGEE. Trimming cost V 0 bases and J 4 bases, with 10 bases left between them. CDR3 in amino acids: CASSVAGRRETQYF. The CDR3 coding sequence is TGTGCCAGCAGCGTAGCAGGGAGGCGAGAGACCCAGTACTTC.

The V and J genes are TRBV10-3 and TRBJ1-1; D gene uncertain. V lost 0 bases and J lost 8, with 7 bases in between. The CDR3 runs 12 residues. The germline V gene encodes CDR1 ENHRY and CDR2 SYGVKD. DNA of the CDR3: TGTGCCATCAGTGAGTCGACTCAAGAAGCTTTCTTT. This translates into CAISESTQEAFF.